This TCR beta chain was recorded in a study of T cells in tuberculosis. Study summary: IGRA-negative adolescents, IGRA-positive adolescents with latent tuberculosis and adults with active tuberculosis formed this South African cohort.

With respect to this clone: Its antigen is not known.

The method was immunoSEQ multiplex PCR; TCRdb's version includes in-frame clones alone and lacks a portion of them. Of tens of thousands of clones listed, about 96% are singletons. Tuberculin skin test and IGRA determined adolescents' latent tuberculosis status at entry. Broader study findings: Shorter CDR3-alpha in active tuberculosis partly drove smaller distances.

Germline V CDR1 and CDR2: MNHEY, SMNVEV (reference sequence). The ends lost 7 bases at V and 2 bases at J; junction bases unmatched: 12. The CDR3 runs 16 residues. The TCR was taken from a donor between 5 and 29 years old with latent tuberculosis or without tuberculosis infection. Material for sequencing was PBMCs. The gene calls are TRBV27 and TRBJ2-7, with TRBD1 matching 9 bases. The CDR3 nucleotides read TGTGCCAGCACGTTCTCACAGGGGGCAAGGCCCTACGAGCAGTACTTC. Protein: CASTFSQGARPYEQYF.